The 22 T cell receptor beta chains reported below all come from one sample, sequenced in a study of T cells in Graves' hyperthyroidism and ophthalmopathy. What was amplified from RNA transcripts were TCR beta CDR3 regions. HTBI primers were the set used in a first-round RT-PCR of the TCR CDR3. TCRdb re-called the multiplex PCR reads with MiXCR, one entry per CDR3 protein. The sample includes some 150,000 distinct CDR3 sequences, more than 20% of them seen just once. Sequencing used blood. The receptors stem from a woman aged 45-60 years with Graves' hyperthyroidism that later progressed to Graves' ophthalmopathy.

Many counts were recorded for this clonotype. This CDR3 reads CSAVVPLGYNEQFF. The CDR3 bases are TGCAGTGCCGTCGTTCCCCTGGGGTACAATGAGCAGTTCTTC. This chain links TRBV20-1 with TRBJ2-1; D is ambiguous. Germline CDR1 is DFQATT and CDR2 is SNEGSKA (reference sequence). The V gene lost 6 bases and the J gene lost 4 bases, with 16 bases spanning the gap. The length of the CDR3 is 14 residues.

This clonotype was seen many times. The J gene is TRBJ2-1, the V gene TRBV7-3, with 7 bases aligning to TRBD2. Trimming removed 2 bases from V and 4 bases from J; junction bases left unmatched: 5. Germline V CDR1 and CDR2: SGHTA, FQGTGA. The CDR3 runs 15 residues. In nucleotides, the CDR3 is TGTGCCAGCAGCTTAGAGGCGGGAGAATACAATGAGCAGTTCTTC. Translating gives CASSLEAGEYNEQFF.

This clonotype was recorded at least ten times. This chain links TRBV11-2 with TRBJ2-3; D possibly corresponds to TRBD2 (5 bases). Trimming removed 1 base at V and 0 bases at J, with 11 bases between. The CDR3 has 16 residues. The germline V gene encodes CDR1 SGHAT and CDR2 FQNNGV. The CDR3 protein is CASSLGTVTSTDTQYF. DNA of the CDR3: TGTGCCAGCAGCTTAGGGACTGTGACTAGCACAGATACGCAGTATTTT.

This clonotype was seen repeatedly, ten times or more. The J gene is TRBJ2-7, the V gene TRBV30, with D perhaps matching TRBD2 (5 bases). This CDR3 region has 11 residues. Germline loops: CDR1 GTSNPN, CDR2 SVGIG (reference sequence). Trimming pared 5 bases from V and 6 bases from J, leaving 11 bases between. As DNA, the CDR3 is TGTGCCTGGGACGAGGGCAGCGAGCAGTACTTC. It codes for CAWDEGSEQYF.

On this clonotype itself: An end of the junction does not agree with germline; a read error may underlie this. The chain links TRBV12-3 or TRBV12-4 to TRBJ1-5; 7 bases are shared with TRBD1. The CDR3 runs to 15 residues. CDR3 loop: CASSFGDSGNQPRHF. In DNA form, the CDR3 reads TGTGCCAGCAGTTTCGGGGACAGTGGCAATCAGCCCCGGCATTTT.

V and J are TRBV5-1 and TRBJ2-1, with 14 nucleotides matching TRBD2. The V and J ends lost 0 bases and 0 bases, in that order; junction bases with no gene match: 8. CDR1 is SGHRS and CDR2 is YFSETQ in the germline V gene. This CDR3 has 20 amino acids. The CDR3 sequence is CASSLEAGTSGSNSYNEQFF. The CDR3 bases are TGCGCCAGCAGCTTGGAGGCCGGGACTAGCGGGAGTAACTCCTACAATGAGCAGTTCTTC.

The gene calls are TRBV12-5 and TRBJ1-4; D is unresolved. The CDR3 sequence is 15 residues long. Trimming removed 0 bases from V and 0 bases from J, with 5 bases in between. Germline V gives CDR1 LGHNT, CDR2 FRNRAP. The DNA for the CDR3 is TGTGCTAGTGGTTTGGTAGACACAACTAATGAAAAACTGTTTTTT. This encodes CASGLVDTTNEKLFF.

This clonotype was counted at least ten times. The V gene is TRBV6-1, the J gene TRBJ2-7; perhaps TRBD2 as D (7 bases). The CDR3 has 14 residues. CDR1 MNHNS and CDR2 SASEGT come from the germline V gene. V dropped 6 bases and J dropped 3 bases, with 15 bases sitting between them. This CDR3 reads CASSGGTSVYEQYF. CDR3 nucleotides: TGTGCCAGCAGCGGGGGGACATCAGTCTACGAGCAGTACTTC.

In its sample, this clonotype was seen many times. The V gene is TRBV7-9, the J gene TRBJ1-1; the match to TRBD1 covers 7 bases. V shed 4 bases and J 10 bases; nucleotides not matched to a gene: 3. The CDR3 spans 11 residues. Germline loops: CDR1 SEHNR, CDR2 FQNEAQ (reference sequence). CDR3 DNA: TGTGCCAGCAGCTCTCGACAGGGAGCTTTCTTT. Translation: CASSSRQGAFF.

The CDR3 coding sequence is TGTGCCAGCAGTTACTCGGTGCGCTACGAGCAGTACTTC. Protein: CASSYSVRYEQYF. The genes are TRBV6-5 and TRBJ2-7, with D unclear. The CDR3 extends over 13 amino acids. V lost 0 bases to trimming and J lost 3 bases, with 6 bases between them. Germline lookup yields CDR1 MNHEY and CDR2 SVGAGI.

This clonotype appeared many times. The chain recombines TRBV28 with TRBJ2-5; 8 bases fit TRBD2. Germline lookup yields CDR1 MDHEN and CDR2 SYDVKM. This CDR3 has 15 amino acids. V lost 10 bases, J lost 5 bases, and 15 bases stayed unmatched. The chain's CDR3 is CATQTGLARRETQYF. CDR3 bases: TGTGCCACCCAGACCGGACTAGCCCGGAGGGAGACCCAGTACTTC.

The sample holds many counts of this clonotype. The chain joins TRBV6-1 to TRBJ1-5; a weak D match, TRBD1 (5 bases). The CDR3 is 10 amino acids. V was shortened by 6 bases and J by 16 bases, with 13 bases between the two germline ends. Germline lookup yields CDR1 MNHNS and CDR2 SASEGT. The CDR3 protein is CASSGAGYHF. CDR3 coding DNA: TGTGCCAGCAGCGGGGCAGGTTACCATTTT.

This rearrangement joins TRBV18 to TRBJ2-1, with 7 bases matching TRBD2. CDR1 KGHSH and CDR2 LQKENI come from the germline V gene. J gave up 7 bases and V 3 bases, and 6 bases lay outside the gene matches. This CDR3 is 14 amino acids long. In DNA form, the CDR3 reads TGTGCCAGCTCACCGGAAGGGAGGGAAAATGAGCAGTTCTTC. Protein: CASSPEGRENEQFF.

In its sample, this clonotype was seen once. The chain couples TRBV12-3 or TRBV12-4 to TRBJ2-3; D ambiguous. This CDR3 is 16 amino acids long. Trimming pared 6 bases from V and 4 bases from J, leaving 20 bases between. The CDR3 loop reads CASRIGRTDGADTQYF. CDR3 in DNA: TGTGCCAGCAGGATCGGGCGGACGGATGGCGCAGATACGCAGTATTTT.

The CDR3 here is CASSEALPGAYGYTF. The CDR3 coding sequence is TGTGCCAGCAGTGAAGCGCTTCCGGGGGCCTATGGCTACACCTTC. The chain has TRBV6-1 and TRBJ1-2; D possibly corresponds to TRBD1 (6 bases). Germline V CDR1 and CDR2: MNHNS, SASEGT. Trimming left V 0 bases short and J 4 bases short, with 12 bases between. The CDR3 has 15 amino acids.

This clonotype has ten or more counts. V gene TRBV15 combines with J gene TRBJ1-3; D gene ambiguous. Deletions cut 0 bases from V and 1 base from J, with 7 bases between. The CDR3 length is 15 residues. Germline CDR1 reads LNHNV; CDR2 reads YYDKDF (reference sequence). In DNA, the CDR3 is TGTGCCACCAGCAGAGACAAGGGATCTGGAAACACCATATATTTT. As protein: CATSRDKGSGNTIYF. The full variable domain, in which reference TRBV15 and TRBJ1-3 provide the parts outside the CDR3, is DAMVIQNPRYQVTQFGKPVTLSCSQTLNHNVMYWYQQKSSQAPKLLFHYYDKDFNNEADTPDNFQSRRPNTSFCFLDIRSPGLGDTAMYLCATSRDKGSGNTIYFGEGSWLTVV.

This clonotype was picked up many times. The V call is TRBV30, the J call TRBJ2-7; D not resolved. There are 13 residues in the CDR3. Trimming cost V 1 base and J 4 bases, with 11 bases left between them. Germline V lookup: CDR1 GTSNPN, CDR2 SVGIG (reference sequence). The chain's CDR3 is CAWSGAGRYEQYF. CDR3 bases: TGTGCCTGGAGTGGAGCAGGCAGGTACGAGCAGTACTTC.

This clonotype was observed at least ten times. The V and J genes are TRBV6-1 and TRBJ1-5; D unresolved. V lost 5 bases and J 2 bases, leaving 7 bases between the germline ends. CDR1 is MNHNS and CDR2 is SASEGT in the germline V gene. The CDR3 is 13 residues long. CDR3 sequence (DNA): TGTGCCAGCAGTCTTAGGGGCAATCAGCCCCAGCATTTT. This codes for CASSLRGNQPQHF.

The chain couples TRBV20-1 to TRBJ2-3, with 8 bases that match TRBD2. Germline CDR1 reads DFQATT; CDR2 reads SNEGSKA (reference sequence). This CDR3 is 13 amino acids long. The J segment lost 6 bases and the V segment lost 8 bases, leaving 10 bases of the junction unmatched. CDR3 in DNA: TGCAGTACACCGGGACTAGGTCAGGATACGCAGTATTTT. Its translation: CSTPGLGQDTQYF.

This clonotype came up many times. This sequence joins TRBV30 and TRBJ2-3, with TRBD1 as a possible D gene (6 bases). V lost 1 base and J 0 bases, leaving 14 bases between the germline ends. The CDR3 runs 16 residues. Germline loops: CDR1 GTSNPN, CDR2 SVGIG (reference sequence). CDR3 region: CAWSEGTSTSTDTQYF. The CDR3 coding sequence is TGTGCCTGGAGTGAGGGGACATCTACTAGCACAGATACGCAGTATTTT.

This clonotype was seen repeatedly, ten times or more. This chain joins TRBV2 and TRBJ1-1; tentative D call: TRBD1 (5 bases). V lost 7 bases to trimming and J lost 1 base, with 10 bases between them. Germline CDR1 SNHLY, CDR2 FYNNEI. The CDR3 consists of 13 residues. In DNA form, the CDR3 reads TGTGCCAGCAATCAAGGGGCGAACACTGAAGCTTTCTTT. As protein: CASNQGANTEAFF.

This sequence joins TRBV20-1 and TRBJ1-5, with a tentative D call TRBD1 (6 bases). V dropped 6 bases and J dropped 1 base, with 10 bases sitting between them. The CDR3 consists of 13 residues. Germline assignment: CDR1 DFQATT and CDR2 SNEGSKA (reference sequence). CDR3 sequence (DNA): TGCAGTGCCCAAGGGGGGAGCAATCAGCCCCAGCATTTT. Its translation: CSAQGGSNQPQHF.